The rows below give T cell receptor beta chains drawn from one sample of a study of tumor-infiltrating lymphocytes in primary liver carcinoma. Each CDR3 protein is one row after TCRdb ran MiXCR on the multiplex PCR reads. The sample lists just over 300,000 distinct CDR3 sequences; roughly 60% were seen once. The material sequenced was peripheral blood. Receptors originate from a woman aged 25 to 39 with primary liver carcinoma and hepatitis B virus infection. The CDR3 runs from the conserved cysteine through the conserved F or W. A D gene is named only where the DNA matches it firmly. Clone sizes are given selectively: once, few, many, or a class where the clone is expanded.

>-|TRBJ2-5|TRBV6-1|many|13
CASMGTLQETQYF
TGTGCCAGCATGGGGACTCTTCAAGAGACCCAGTACTTC
>-|TRBJ2-7|TRBV11-2|-|17
CTSSLDQTSGSNYVQYF
TGTACCAGCAGCTTAGATCAAACGAGCGGGTCAAACTACGTGCAGTACTTC
>-|TRBJ1-5|TRBV14|few|12
CASSQGSQPQHF
TGTGCCAGCAGCCAGGGTTCTCAGCCCCAGCATTTT
>-|TRBJ2-1|TRBV5-1|-|16
CASSSTGGRGGNEQFF
TGCGCCAGCAGCTCCACGGGCGGGAGAGGGGGCAATGAGCAGTTCTTC
>TRBD1|TRBJ1-1|TRBV5-1|few|14
CASSPGTGLTEAFF
TGCGCCAGCAGTCCCGGGACAGGGCTCACTGAAGCTTTCTTT
>-|TRBJ2-1|TRBV6-2/TRBV6-3|-|11
CASILAPREFF
TGTGCCAGCATCCTAGCCCCGAGGGAGTTCTTC
>TRBD1|TRBJ1-5|TRBV6-5|-|16
CASRSGTGAGNQPQHF
TGTGCCAGCAGGTCCGGGACAGGGGCGGGCAATCAGCCCCAGCATTTT
>TRBD1|TRBJ1-1|TRBV6-1|many|16
CASSEEGQRLGTEAFF
TGTGCCAGCAGTGAAGAGGGACAGCGGTTGGGCACTGAAGCTTTCTTT
>TRBD1|TRBJ1-4|TRBV6-5|-|14
CASSPRGGNEKLFF
TGTGCCAGCAGCCCCAGGGGGGGGAATGAAAAACTGTTTTTT
>-|TRBJ2-7|TRBV12-3/TRBV12-4|-|14
CASRTRDLGYEQYF
TGTGCCAGCAGGACCCGGGATCTTGGCTACGAGCAGTACTTC
>TRBD1|TRBJ2-1|TRBV10-3|once|13
CAISGDSYDEQFF
TGTGCCATCAGTGGGGACAGTTACGATGAGCAGTTCTTC
>TRBD2|TRBJ2-1|TRBV11-2|many|15
CASSFGTSGWNEQFF
TGTGCCAGCAGCTTTGGGACTAGCGGGTGGAATGAGCAGTTCTTC
>-|TRBJ2-7|TRBV7-9|few|12
CASSFGFYEQYF
TGTGCCAGCAGCTTTGGGTTCTACGAGCAGTACTTC
>-|TRBJ1-5|TRBV11-3|-|16
CASSKLDSSSNQPQHF
TGTGCCAGCAGCAAGCTGGACAGTTCAAGCAATCAGCCCCAGCATTTT
>-|TRBJ2-6|TRBV5-4|-|17
CASSPGSFFSGANVMTF
TGTGCCAGCAGCCCCGGGTCTTTCTTCTCTGGGGCCAACGTCATGACTTTC
>TRBD2|TRBJ2-1|TRBV28|-|14
CASSLGLAVNEQFF
TGTGCCAGCAGTTTAGGTCTAGCGGTTAATGAGCAGTTCTTC